A selection of T cell receptor beta chains follows, all from one sample in a study of post-analysis software for immune sequencing data. TCRdb reprocessed the PCR reads via MiXCR and lists one record per CDR3 protein. The sample holds 450,000 to 700,000 distinct CDR3 sequences, 44% seen once. Sequencing was done on a sample of blood. Receptors originate from a girl between 5 and 17 years old with multiple sclerosis. CDR3s include the opening cysteine and the closing phenylalanine or tryptophan.

j_gene | v_gene | CDR3aa
TRBJ2-5 | TRBV10-3 | CAISWGLAEETQYF
TRBJ2-7 | TRBV6-5 | CASSYLVKRYYEQYF
TRBJ2-3 | TRBV9 | CASSVDPTRTDTQYF
TRBJ2-5 | TRBV12-3/TRBV12-4 | CASSLILGSRGETQYF
TRBJ2-3 | TRBV20-1 | CSASLGLAPADTQYF
TRBJ1-2 | TRBV5-1 | CASSSEGGHYGYTF
TRBJ1-2 | TRBV29-1 | CSVEGDSGLGYTF
TRBJ2-7 | TRBV5-5 | CASSLFNGAGTSSYEQYF
TRBJ1-5 | TRBV6-1 | CASSAEQGDQPQHF
TRBJ2-3 | TRBV20-1 | CSAWTSGEGTDTQYF
TRBJ2-7 | TRBV5-1 | CASRKEGLAGGLSYEQYF
TRBJ2-1 | TRBV5-1 | CASSRDRGSDEQFF
TRBJ1-5 | TRBV15 | CATSRSDRLNQPQHF
TRBJ1-2 | TRBV5-1 | CASSLWGTGARANYGYTF
TRBJ2-3 | TRBV14 | CASSQVSEAPEYF
TRBJ2-5 | TRBV10-3 | CAISERGSQETQYF
TRBJ2-1 | TRBV20-1 | CSVIRTRVYNGQFF
TRBJ2-3 | TRBV20-1 | CSAPLAGASDTQYF
TRBJ2-1 | TRBV5-5 | CASSLVDGMGRAEQFF
TRBJ2-5 | TRBV24-1 | CATSRFGETQYF
TRBJ2-7 | TRBV6-1 | CASRERFYSSYEQYF
TRBJ2-3 | TRBV12-5 | CATVREPTDTQYF
NA | TRBV12-3/TRBV12-4 | CASSPGAESEQYF
TRBJ2-1 | TRBV5-1 | CASSLQVGGYNEQFF
TRBJ1-2 | TRBV3-1 | CASSWGVGYTF
TRBJ2-1 | TRBV5-6 | CASSDDTNSYNEQFF
TRBJ2-7 | TRBV20-1 | CSARGDRLVYEQYF
TRBJ2-1 | TRBV7-6 | CASTLETSGTHEQFF
TRBJ2-5 | TRBV20-1 | CSARDIAGRETQYF
TRBJ2-1 | TRBV10-3 | CAIRAEFNEQFF
TRBJ2-1 | TRBV6-6 | CASSYSMQGNNEQFF
TRBJ2-7 | TRBV7-8 | CASSLRRLAPYEQYF
TRBJ2-3 | TRBV20-1 | CSARDSTDLGDTQYF